Given below is one T cell receptor beta chain in context. This record belongs to a study of blood T cell repertoires in COVID-19. Turning to the study itself: T cells, B-cell-depleted T cells, or PBMCs supplied cDNA or gDNA.

Clinical history as reported by participants underpinned cohort assignment. Donors in Cohort 3 counted as recovered after two negative PCRs, clearance, or symptom resolution. Original methodology: Reference gene primer amplification gave nucleated cell count estimates. Method: immunoSEQ multiplex PCR; TCRdb's copy keeps in-frame clones and lacks some. Clonal size and the V and J genes are those of that table, whereas D and trimming came from the DNA. The sample records under 450,000 clones, less than 90% being singletons. This TCR was recovered from a woman aged 45-65 years who had recovered from COVID-19. The specimen sequenced was PBMCs or T cells enriched from blood (not recorded which).

Written as DNA, the CDR3 is TGTGCCAGCAGTTACCCGGGAATCCAGGATCGCTACACCTTC. It is translated as CASSYPGIQDRYTF. The chain carries TRBV6-6 and TRBJ1-2, with D unresolved. Germline V gene lookup returns CDR1 MNHNY and CDR2 SVGAGI (reference sequence). The CDR3 runs 14 residues. Deletions cut 2 bases from V and 9 bases from J, with 16 bases between.